The 8 T cell receptor beta chains listed next were all sequenced from one sample in a study of CD8 T cells in Susac syndrome. The RNA input was 0.5 to 1 ug, and it was reverse transcribed with random hexamers. TCRdb itself ran the immunoSEQ multiplex PCR reads through MiXCR, one entry per CDR3 protein. The sample lists 80,000 or so distinct CDR3 sequences; roughly 95% were seen once. What was sequenced was CD8+ T cells from PBMCs. The receptors originated from a human donor with Susac syndrome.

The chain recombines TRBV30 with TRBJ2-7, with 9 bases lining up with TRBD1. The CDR3 spans 14 residues. CDR1 and CDR2 from the germline V gene are GTSNPN and SVGIG (reference sequence). After removal of 3 bases from V and 5 bases from J, the junction contained 8 bases not matched to a gene. CDR3 nucleotides: TGTGCCTGGAGCCCGGGACAGGGACTGGACGAGCAGTACTTC. Amino acids: CAWSPGQGLDEQYF.

The chain uses TRBV20-1 and TRBJ2-7; D is undetermined. Germline V gene lookup returns CDR1 DFQATT and CDR2 SNEGSKA (reference sequence). The ends were cut back, 2 bases at V and 0 bases at J, with 8 bases in the middle. The CDR3 covers 13 residues. The CDR3: CSARRISSYEQYF. CDR3 nucleotide sequence: TGCAGTGCTAGAAGGATCAGCTCCTACGAGCAGTACTTC.

The gene calls are TRBV27 and TRBJ1-6; a possible D gene is TRBD1 (6 bases). Germline CDR1 reads MNHEY; CDR2 reads SMNVEV (reference sequence). The V end lost 3 bases, the J end lost 10 bases, and 10 bases lay between the germline ends. The CDR3 has 13 residues. CDR3 nucleotides: TGTGCCAGCAGTTTTACAGGGACCTCACCCCTCCACTTT. It codes for CASSFTGTSPLHF.

This clonotype was counted once. V gene TRBV5-1 combines with J gene TRBJ1-2; D unresolved. Germline assignment: CDR1 SGHRS and CDR2 YFSETQ. V lost 2 bases and J lost 3, with 11 bases in between. The length of the CDR3 is 14 residues. This CDR3 is CASSLSLGDYGYTF. CDR3 bases: TGCGCCAGCAGCTTATCCTTGGGAGACTATGGCTACACCTTC.

The chain recombines TRBV5-6 with TRBJ2-1, with 7 bases matching TRBD1. Per germline, CDR1 SGHDT and CDR2 YYEEEE. Unmatched junction bases numbered 4, after V lost 1 base and J lost 3 bases. The CDR3 is made up of 15 amino acids. The DNA of the CDR3 is TGTGCCAGCAGCTTGACAGGGGCTAACTACAATGAGCAGTTCTTC. Translated, it gives CASSLTGANYNEQFF.

This clonotype was observed once. This chain links TRBV28 with TRBJ2-3; 14 nucleotides agree with TRBD2. Germline CDR1 MDHEN, CDR2 SYDVKM. V gave up 2 bases and J gave up 6 bases; unmatched junction bases: 10. The CDR3 runs to 18 residues. CDR3 protein: CASSLVGGLAGGGDTQYF. In nucleotides, the CDR3 is TGTGCCAGCAGTTTAGTTGGAGGACTAGCGGGAGGAGGTGATACGCAGTATTTT. The complete variable domain, with remaining parts taken from reference TRBV28 and TRBJ2-3, reads DVKVTQSSRYLVKRTGEKVFLECVQDMDHENMFWYRQDPGLGLRLIYFSYDVKMKEKGDIPEGYSVSREKKERFSLILESASTNQTSMYLCASSLVGGLAGGGDTQYFGPGTRLTVL.

The chain is built from TRBV4-3 and TRBJ2-1; D unresolved. CDR3 length equals 13 residues. CDR1 is LGHNA, CDR2 YSLEER, per germline. Trimming cost V 1 base and J 7 bases, with 8 bases left between them. The CDR3 coding sequence is TGCGCCAGCAGCCAAGTATCCAGAAATGAGCAGTTCTTC. Translating it yields CASSQVSRNEQFF.

This clonotype showed up just a few times. The V call is TRBV9, the J call TRBJ2-3; D gene uncertain. V was cut by 4 bases and J by 3 bases, with 15 bases left in between. CDR3 size: 15 residues. Germline V lookup: CDR1 SGDLS, CDR2 YYNGEE. CDR3: CASSPGGDSTDTQYF. The CDR3 coding sequence is TGTGCCAGCAGCCCCGGCGGAGATAGTACAGATACGCAGTATTTT.